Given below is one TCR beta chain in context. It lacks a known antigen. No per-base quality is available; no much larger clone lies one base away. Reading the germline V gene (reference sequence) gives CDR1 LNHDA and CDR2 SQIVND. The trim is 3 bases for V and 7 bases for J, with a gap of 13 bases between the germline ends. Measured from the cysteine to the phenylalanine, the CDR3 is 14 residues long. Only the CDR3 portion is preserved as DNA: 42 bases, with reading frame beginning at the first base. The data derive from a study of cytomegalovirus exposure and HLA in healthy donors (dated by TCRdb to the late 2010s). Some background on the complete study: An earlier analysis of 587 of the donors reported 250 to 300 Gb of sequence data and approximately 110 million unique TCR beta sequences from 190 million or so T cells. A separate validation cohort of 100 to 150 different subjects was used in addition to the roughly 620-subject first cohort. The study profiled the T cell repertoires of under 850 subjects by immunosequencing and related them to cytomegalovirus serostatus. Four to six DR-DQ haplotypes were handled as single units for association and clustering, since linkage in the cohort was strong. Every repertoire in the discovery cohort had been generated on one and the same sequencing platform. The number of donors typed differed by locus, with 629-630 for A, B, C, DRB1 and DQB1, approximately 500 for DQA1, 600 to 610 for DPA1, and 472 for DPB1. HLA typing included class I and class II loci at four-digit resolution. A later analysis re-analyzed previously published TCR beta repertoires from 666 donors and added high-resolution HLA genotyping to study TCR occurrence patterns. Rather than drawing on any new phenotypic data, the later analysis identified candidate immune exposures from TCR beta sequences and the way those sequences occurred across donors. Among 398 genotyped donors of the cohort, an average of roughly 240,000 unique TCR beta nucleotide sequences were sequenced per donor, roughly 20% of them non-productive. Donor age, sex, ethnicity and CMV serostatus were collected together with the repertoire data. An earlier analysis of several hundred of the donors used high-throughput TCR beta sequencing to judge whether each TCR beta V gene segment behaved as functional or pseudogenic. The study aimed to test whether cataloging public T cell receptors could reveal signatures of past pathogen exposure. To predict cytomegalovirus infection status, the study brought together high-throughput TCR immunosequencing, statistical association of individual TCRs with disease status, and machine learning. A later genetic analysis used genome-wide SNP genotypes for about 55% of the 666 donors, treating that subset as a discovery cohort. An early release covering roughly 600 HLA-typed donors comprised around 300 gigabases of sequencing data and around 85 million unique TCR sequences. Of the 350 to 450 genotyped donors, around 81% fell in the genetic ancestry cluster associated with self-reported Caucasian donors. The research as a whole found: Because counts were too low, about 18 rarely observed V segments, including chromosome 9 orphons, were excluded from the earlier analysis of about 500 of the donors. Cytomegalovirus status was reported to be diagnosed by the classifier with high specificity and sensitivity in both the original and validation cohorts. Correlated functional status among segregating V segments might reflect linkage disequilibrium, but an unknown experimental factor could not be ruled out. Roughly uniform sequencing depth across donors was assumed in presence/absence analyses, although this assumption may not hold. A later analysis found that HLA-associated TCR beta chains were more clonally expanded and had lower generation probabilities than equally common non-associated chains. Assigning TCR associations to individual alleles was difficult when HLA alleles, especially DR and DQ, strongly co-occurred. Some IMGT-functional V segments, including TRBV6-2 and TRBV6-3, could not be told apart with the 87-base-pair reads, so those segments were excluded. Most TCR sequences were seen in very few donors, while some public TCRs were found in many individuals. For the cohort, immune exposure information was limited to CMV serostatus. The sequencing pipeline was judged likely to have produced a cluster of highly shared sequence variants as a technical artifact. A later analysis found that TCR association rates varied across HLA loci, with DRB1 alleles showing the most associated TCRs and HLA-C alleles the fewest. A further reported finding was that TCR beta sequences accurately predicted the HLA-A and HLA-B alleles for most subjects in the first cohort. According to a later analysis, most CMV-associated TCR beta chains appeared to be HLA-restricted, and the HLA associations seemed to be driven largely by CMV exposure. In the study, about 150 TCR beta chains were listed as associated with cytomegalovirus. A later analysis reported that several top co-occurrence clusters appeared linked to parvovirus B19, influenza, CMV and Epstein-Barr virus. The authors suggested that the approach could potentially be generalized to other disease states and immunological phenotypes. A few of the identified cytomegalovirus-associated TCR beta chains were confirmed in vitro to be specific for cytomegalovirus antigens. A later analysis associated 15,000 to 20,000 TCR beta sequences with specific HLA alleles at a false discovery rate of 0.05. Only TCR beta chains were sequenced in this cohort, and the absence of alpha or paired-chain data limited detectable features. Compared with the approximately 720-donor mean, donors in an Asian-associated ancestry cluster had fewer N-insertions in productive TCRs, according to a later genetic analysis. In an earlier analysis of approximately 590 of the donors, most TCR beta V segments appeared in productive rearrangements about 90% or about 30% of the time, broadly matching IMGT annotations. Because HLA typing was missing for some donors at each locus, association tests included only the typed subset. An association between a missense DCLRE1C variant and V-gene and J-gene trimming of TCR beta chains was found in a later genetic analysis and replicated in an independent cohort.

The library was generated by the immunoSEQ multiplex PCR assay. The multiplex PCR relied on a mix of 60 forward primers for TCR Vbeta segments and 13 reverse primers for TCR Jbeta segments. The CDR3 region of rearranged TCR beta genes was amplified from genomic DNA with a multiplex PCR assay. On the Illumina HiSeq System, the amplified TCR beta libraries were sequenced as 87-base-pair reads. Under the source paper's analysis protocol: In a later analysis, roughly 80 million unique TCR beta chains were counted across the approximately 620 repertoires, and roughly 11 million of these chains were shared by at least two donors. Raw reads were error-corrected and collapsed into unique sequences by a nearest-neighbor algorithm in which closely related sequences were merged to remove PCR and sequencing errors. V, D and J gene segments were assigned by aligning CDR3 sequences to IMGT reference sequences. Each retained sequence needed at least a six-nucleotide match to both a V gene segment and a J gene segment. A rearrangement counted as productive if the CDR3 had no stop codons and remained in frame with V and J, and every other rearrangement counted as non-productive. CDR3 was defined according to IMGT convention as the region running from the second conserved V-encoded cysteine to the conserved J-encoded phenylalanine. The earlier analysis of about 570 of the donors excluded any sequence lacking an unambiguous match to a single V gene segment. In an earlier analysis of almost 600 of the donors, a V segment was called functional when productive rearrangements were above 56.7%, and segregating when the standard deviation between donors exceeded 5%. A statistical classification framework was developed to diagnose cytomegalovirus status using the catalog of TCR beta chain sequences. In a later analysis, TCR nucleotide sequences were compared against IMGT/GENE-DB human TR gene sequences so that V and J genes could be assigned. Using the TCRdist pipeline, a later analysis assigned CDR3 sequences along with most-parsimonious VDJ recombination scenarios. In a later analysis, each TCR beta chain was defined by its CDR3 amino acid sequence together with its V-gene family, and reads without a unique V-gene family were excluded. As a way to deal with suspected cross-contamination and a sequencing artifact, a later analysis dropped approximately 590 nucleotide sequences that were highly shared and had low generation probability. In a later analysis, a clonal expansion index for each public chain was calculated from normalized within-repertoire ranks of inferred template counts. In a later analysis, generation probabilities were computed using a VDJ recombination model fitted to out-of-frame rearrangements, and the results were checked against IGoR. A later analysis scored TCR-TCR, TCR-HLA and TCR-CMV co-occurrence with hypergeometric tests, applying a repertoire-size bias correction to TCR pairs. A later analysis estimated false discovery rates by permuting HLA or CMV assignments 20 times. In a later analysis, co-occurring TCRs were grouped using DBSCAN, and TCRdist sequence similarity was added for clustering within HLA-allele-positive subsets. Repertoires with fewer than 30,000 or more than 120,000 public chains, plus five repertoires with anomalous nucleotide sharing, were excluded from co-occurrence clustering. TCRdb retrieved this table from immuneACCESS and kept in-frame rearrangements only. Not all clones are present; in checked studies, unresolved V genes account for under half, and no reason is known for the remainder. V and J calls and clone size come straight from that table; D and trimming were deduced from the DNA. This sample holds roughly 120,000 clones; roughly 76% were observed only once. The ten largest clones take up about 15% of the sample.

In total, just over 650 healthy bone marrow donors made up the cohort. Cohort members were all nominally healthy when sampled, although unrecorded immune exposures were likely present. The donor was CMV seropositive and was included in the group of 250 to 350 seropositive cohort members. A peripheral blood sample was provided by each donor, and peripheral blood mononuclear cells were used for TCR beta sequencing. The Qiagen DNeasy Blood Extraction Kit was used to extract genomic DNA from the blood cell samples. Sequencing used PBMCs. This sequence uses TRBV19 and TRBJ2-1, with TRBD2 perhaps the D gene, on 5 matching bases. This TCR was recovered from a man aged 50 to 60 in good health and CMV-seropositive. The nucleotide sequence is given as TGTGCCAGTAGTATTGGCCTAGCAACTAATGAGCAGTTCTTC. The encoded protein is CASSIGLATNEQFF.